These 22 T cell receptor beta chains originate from one sample sequenced in a study of Ad26.COV2.S vaccination and SARS-CoV-2 variants. The method was immunoSEQ multiplex PCR; TCRdb's version includes in-frame clones alone and lacks a portion of them. Found here are roughly 380,000 clones, around 90% of them singletons; the top ten hold roughly 3.2%. Treatment here: 19 received Ad26.COV2.S at low or high dose, single or two shots; roughly 5 received placebo; per-sample allocation not given. Collection of samples fell on day 63 after the first vaccine or placebo injection. Source: peripheral blood, taken in a trial of Ad26.COV2.S vaccine versus placebo. The receptors originated from a person between 18 and 60 years old who received the Ad26.COV2.S COVID-19 vaccine or a placebo.

The chain has TRBV5-6 and TRBJ1-2, with 8 bases lining up with TRBD1. V lost 5 bases and J lost 2; bases outside the gene matches: 2. The CDR3 loop spans 13 amino acids. Germline V gene data show CDR1 as SGHDT and CDR2 as YYEEEE. In DNA, the CDR3 is TGTGCCAGCAGAAGGGACAGGAACTATGGCTACACCTTC. Its protein product is CASRRDRNYGYTF.

This chain connects TRBV4-1 to TRBJ1-2; 7 bases line up with TRBD1. The CDR3 totals 18 residues. After removal of 1 base from V and 4 bases from J, the junction contained 15 bases not matched to a gene. The germline CDR1 and CDR2 sequences are MGHRA and YSYEKL. CDR3 DNA: TGCGCCAGCAGCCAAGGCACCCCCACATCCAGGGGGTCCTATGGCTACACCTTC. It is translated as CASSQGTPTSRGSYGYTF.

V gene TRBV12-3 or TRBV12-4 combines with J gene TRBJ2-7; D gene uncertain. The CDR3 has 12 residues. V was shortened by 5 bases and J by 3 bases, with 8 bases between the two germline ends. CDR3 coding DNA: TGTGCCAGCAGTCCTTACAGCTACGAGCAGTACTTC. This gives the protein CASSPYSYEQYF.

J is TRBJ1-4 and V is TRBV7-2, with TRBD1 matching over 7 bases. J gave up 4 bases and V 4 bases, and 6 bases lay outside the gene matches. Germline V lookup: CDR1 SGHTA, CDR2 FQGNSA. The CDR3 contains 15 residues. This CDR3 reads CASSSRTGRNEKLFF. The CDR3 DNA reads TGTGCCAGCAGCTCTCGGACAGGACGTAATGAAAAACTGTTTTTT. The complete variable domain, with remaining parts taken from reference TRBV7-2 and TRBJ1-4, reads GAGVSQSPSNKVTEKGKDVELRCDPISGHTALYWYRQSLGQGLEFLIYFQGNSAPDKSGLPSDRFSAERTGGSVSTLTIQRTQQEDSAVYLCASSSRTGRNEKLFFGSGTQLSVL.

This clone has more than one count but fewer than ten. The chain recombines TRBV4-2 with TRBJ2-7, with TRBD2 identical over 14 bases. Germline V gene sequence: CDR1 LGHNA, CDR2 YNFKEQ. Germline trimming cut 3 bases from V and 12 bases from J; bases unmatched to any gene: 16. This CDR3 region has 17 residues. The CDR3 here is CASSHGLGLAGANPGYF. The CDR3 DNA sequence: TGTGCCAGCAGCCATGGATTGGGACTAGCGGGGGCGAACCCTGGGTACTTC.

The rearrangement uses TRBV6-5 and TRBJ1-5, with 8 nucleotides matching TRBD1. This CDR3 contains 15 residues. Germline V CDR1 and CDR2: MNHEY, SVGAGI. The V and J ends lost 7 bases and 4 bases, in that order; junction bases with no gene match: 9. This CDR3 is CASIFWTGTNQPQHF. The CDR3 bases are TGTGCCAGCATCTTTTGGACAGGGACGAATCAGCCCCAGCATTTT.

This chain connects TRBV10-1 to TRBJ2-1; TRBD1 might be the D (6 bases). The CDR3 sequence is 14 residues long. V lost 3 bases and J 2 bases, leaving 8 bases between the germline ends. Germline-derived CDR1 and CDR2 are WNHNN and SYGVQD (reference sequence). The CDR3 region has the DNA TGCGCCAGCAGTGACAGGGGCGCCTACAATGAGCAGTTCTTC. It yields the protein CASSDRGAYNEQFF.

This chain joins TRBV29-1 and TRBJ1-2; D remains unclear. The V gene lost 3 bases and the J gene lost 1 base, with 6 bases spanning the gap. The CDR3 contains 12 residues. From germline, CDR1 is SQVTM and CDR2 ANQGSEA. The CDR3 here is CSVEAHNYGYTF. For the CDR3, the DNA is TGCAGCGTTGAGGCTCATAACTATGGCTACACCTTC.

The chain recombines TRBV14 with TRBJ2-7, with 7 bases aligning to TRBD1. Germline V gene data show CDR1 as SGHDN and CDR2 as FVKESK. This CDR3 spans 19 amino acids. The trim removed 3 bases at V and 0 bases at J, leaving 17 bases unmatched. For the CDR3, the DNA is TGTGCCAGCAGCCAGGGGCCGGGACAGTGGTCGCTAAGCTCCTACGAGCAGTACTTC. Encoded protein: CASSQGPGQWSLSSYEQYF.

The chain carries TRBV5-4 and TRBJ2-1, with TRBD1 as a possible D gene (6 bases). Germline CDR1 SGHNT, CDR2 YYREEE (reference sequence). Trimming stripped 1 base from V and 7 bases from J, with 15 bases between. The CDR3 length is 15 residues. The CDR3: CASSLSRGPGNEQFF. CDR3 DNA sequence: TGTGCCAGCAGCTTGTCCAGGGGCCCTGGAAATGAGCAGTTCTTC.

Only one count was recorded for this clone. The rearrangement uses TRBV25-1 and TRBJ1-1, with D uncertain. V was pared by 2 bases and J by 4 bases, with 8 bases between. Germline V gives CDR1 MGHDK, CDR2 SYGVNS. There are 13 residues in the CDR3. DNA of the CDR3: TGTGCCAGCAGTGAACCGGGCATCACTGAAGCTTTCTTT. Translating it yields CASSEPGITEAFF.

As concerns this clone: Other nucleotide sequences from this sample produce the same CDR3. V gene TRBV5-6 combines with J gene TRBJ1-1; no firm D call. The length of the CDR3 is 12 residues. The V end was cut by 1 base, the J end by 2 bases, with 3 bases between. Germline CDR1 and CDR2: SGHDT and YYEEEE. The CDR3 nucleotides are TGTGCCAGCAGCTTGAGAAACACTGAAGCTTTCTTT. Its protein product is CASSLRNTEAFF.

The sample holds a few counts of this clone. This chain uses TRBV6-5 with TRBJ1-1; 8 bases map to TRBD1. Per germline, CDR1 MNHEY and CDR2 SVGAGI. The CDR3 consists of 14 residues. Trimming took 6 bases from V and 5 from J; bases not matched to a gene: 8. This CDR3 is CASRRGQGRTEAFF. The CDR3 nucleotides are TGTGCCAGCAGACGCGGACAGGGTCGAACTGAAGCTTTCTTT.

This chain joins TRBV5-4 and TRBJ1-6, with TRBD1 as a possible D gene (5 bases). The CDR3 extends over 18 amino acids. Deletions cut 4 bases from V and 2 bases from J, with 19 bases between. CDR1 SGHNT and CDR2 YYREEE come from the germline V gene (reference sequence). In nucleotides, the CDR3 is TGTGCCAGCAGCGCGAACCCCCGGGGGAGAGCCTATAATTCACCCCTCCACTTT. Its translation: CASSANPRGRAYNSPLHF.

The chain links TRBV27 to TRBJ1-4, with TRBD1 as a possible D gene (6 bases). From germline, CDR1 is MNHEY and CDR2 SMNVEV (reference sequence). Trimming took off 6 bases at V and 8 bases at J, with 19 bases between the two ends. There are 15 residues in the CDR3. For the CDR3, the DNA is TGTGCCAGCAGACCCACAGGGAGGTTGGGCGAAAAACTGTTTTTT. Translated: CASRPTGRLGEKLFF.

This clone has a handful of counts. The gene calls are TRBV5-1 and TRBJ2-2, with D perhaps matching TRBD2 (5 bases). The germline V gene has CDR1 SGHRS and CDR2 YFSETQ. Trimming shortened V by 4 bases and J by 7 bases, and 11 bases separated the two germline ends. CDR3 size: 13 residues. The CDR3 reads CASSRTAGGELFF. CDR3 sequence (DNA): TGCGCCAGCAGCCGGACTGCAGGCGGGGAGCTGTTTTTT.

The gene calls are TRBV6-6 and TRBJ1-2; a weak D match, TRBD1 (5 bases). This CDR3 comprises 15 residues. Per germline, CDR1 MNHNY and CDR2 SVGAGI (reference sequence). V lost 0 bases, J lost 7 bases, and 15 bases lay in between. CDR3 sequence (DNA): TGTGCCAGCAGTTACTCGACCAGGGACTCCGGTGGCTACACCTTC. Translating gives CASSYSTRDSGGYTF.

The chain couples TRBV15 to TRBJ2-3; D gene unclear. V gave up 0 bases and J gave up 6 bases, with 7 bases separating them. CDR1 LNHNV and CDR2 YYDKDF come from the germline V gene (reference sequence). This CDR3 spans 13 amino acids. The CDR3 protein is CATSRDRVDTQYF. CDR3 DNA: TGTGCCACCAGCAGAGATCGGGTGGATACGCAGTATTTT.

There are a few counts of this clone. The rearrangement links TRBV14 to TRBJ2-7, with D hard to call. With 4 bases removed from V and 4 bases from J, the gap between germline ends came to 14 bases. The CDR3 extends over 14 amino acids. The germline V gene has CDR1 SGHDN and CDR2 FVKESK. CDR3 sequence (DNA): TGTGCCAGCAGCCCCGGACGCGTTCCATACGAGCAGTACTTC. Translation gives CASSPGRVPYEQYF.

This chain joins TRBV4-1 and TRBJ1-2; the match to TRBD1 covers 8 bases. Germline CDR1 is MGHRA and CDR2 is YSYEKL. This CDR3 region has 17 residues. The ends lost 4 bases at V and 2 bases at J; junction bases unmatched: 12. CDR3 amino acids: CASSRDRGPSGNYGYTF. In DNA, the CDR3 is TGCGCCAGCAGCCGAGACAGGGGACCTTCGGGAAACTATGGCTACACCTTC.

This clone turned up a few times. The identical CDR3 is also encoded by other nucleotide sequences in the sample. The chain has TRBV6-1 and TRBJ1-2; D is unresolved. Germline assignment: CDR1 MNHNS and CDR2 SASEGT. V was pared by 3 bases and J by 2 bases, with 4 bases between. The CDR3 is made up of 12 amino acids. DNA for the CDR3: TGTGCCAGCAGTGACAGGAACTATGGCTACACCTTC. Translation: CASSDRNYGYTF.

The chain couples TRBV7-9 to TRBJ2-4, with TRBD1 matching over 7 bases. V dropped 2 bases and J dropped 0; count of bases not matched to a gene: 4. This CDR3 is built from 16 residues. From germline, CDR1 is SEHNR and CDR2 FQNEAQ (reference sequence). CDR3 DNA: TGTGCCAGCAGCTTAACAAGGGGGCCAGCCAAAAACATTCAGTACTTC. It translates to CASSLTRGPAKNIQYF.